The source of this T cell receptor beta chain is a study of blood T cell repertoires in COVID-19. At the level of the study: COVID-19 samples, acute and convalescent, were from the United States, Italy and Spain. PBMCs, B-cell-depleted T cells, or T cells provided the cDNA or gDNA that made up the material.

As originally analysed: Estimates of nucleated cell counts were drawn from the amplification of reference gene primers. The protocol was immunoSEQ multiplex PCR, while the TCRdb copy is restricted to in-frame clones and leaves out a portion. V, J and clone size are taken as reported in that table, and D and trimming were inferred from the DNA itself. The table records tens of thousands of clones, over 60% of them present only once. A Seattle source enrolled patients during active infection and followed them longitudinally. This CDR3 is built from 15 residues. J is TRBJ2-6 and V is TRBV1; TRBD2 is the table's D call and was not checked against the DNA. TRBV1 is recorded as a pseudogene. This receptor was obtained from a man between 70 and 80 years old with COVID-19, enrolled during active disease. The sequenced sample was peripheral blood. CDR3 sequence: CTSSQDSTPRPVLTF. For the CDR3, the DNA is TGCACCAGCAGCCAAGATAGTACTCCCCGCCCCGTCCTGACTTTC.